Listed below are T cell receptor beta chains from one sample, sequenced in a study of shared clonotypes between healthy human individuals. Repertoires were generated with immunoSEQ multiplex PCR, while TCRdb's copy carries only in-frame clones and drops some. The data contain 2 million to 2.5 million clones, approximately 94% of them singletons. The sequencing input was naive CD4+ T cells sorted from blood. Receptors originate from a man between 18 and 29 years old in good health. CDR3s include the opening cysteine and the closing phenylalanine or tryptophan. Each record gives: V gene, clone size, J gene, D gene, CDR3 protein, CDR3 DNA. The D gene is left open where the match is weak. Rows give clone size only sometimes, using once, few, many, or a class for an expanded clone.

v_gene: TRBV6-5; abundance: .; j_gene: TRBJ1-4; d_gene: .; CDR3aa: CASSYSSGFLNEKLFF; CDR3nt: TGTGCCAGCAGTTACTCCTCCGGTTTCCTTAATGAAAAACTGTTTTTT
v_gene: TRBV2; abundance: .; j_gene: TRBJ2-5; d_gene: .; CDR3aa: CASSTSLNGGTQYF; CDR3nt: TGTGCCAGCAGCACGTCACTTAACGGGGGGACCCAGTACTTC
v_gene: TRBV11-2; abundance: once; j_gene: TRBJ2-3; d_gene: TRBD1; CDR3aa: CASSLGQRITDTQYF; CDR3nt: TGTGCCAGCAGCCTGGGACAGAGAATCACAGATACGCAGTATTTT
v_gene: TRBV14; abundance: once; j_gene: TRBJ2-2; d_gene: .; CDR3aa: CASSQAPTGELFF; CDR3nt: TGTGCCAGCAGCCAAGCTCCCACCGGGGAGCTGTTTTTT
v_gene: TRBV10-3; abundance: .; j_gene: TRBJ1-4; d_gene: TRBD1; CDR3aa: CAISKDRGPNEKLFF; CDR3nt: TGTGCCATCAGTAAGGACAGGGGGCCTAATGAAAAACTGTTTTTT
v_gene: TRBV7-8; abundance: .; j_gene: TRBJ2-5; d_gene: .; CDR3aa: CASSLVAWRGQETQYF; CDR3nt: TGTGCCAGCAGCTTAGTGGCCTGGAGGGGGCAAGAGACCCAGTACTTC
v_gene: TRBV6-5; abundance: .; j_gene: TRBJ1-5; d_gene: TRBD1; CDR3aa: CASSSAGTGYTQPQHF; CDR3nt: TGTGCCAGCAGTTCTGCCGGGACAGGGTACACTCAGCCCCAGCATTTT
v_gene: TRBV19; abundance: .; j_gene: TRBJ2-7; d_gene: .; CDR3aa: CASSIRTAGPYEQYF; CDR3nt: TGTGCCAGTAGTATCCGGACGGCCGGGCCCTACGAGCAGTACTTC
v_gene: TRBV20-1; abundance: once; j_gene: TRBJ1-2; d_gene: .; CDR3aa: CSAPLGGPTF; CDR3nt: TGCAGTGCTCCCTTAGGGGGACCCACCTTC
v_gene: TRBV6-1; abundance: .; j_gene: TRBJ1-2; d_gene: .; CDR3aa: CASTYGESGYGYTF; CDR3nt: TGTGCCAGTACGTACGGAGAATCGGGCTATGGCTACACCTTC
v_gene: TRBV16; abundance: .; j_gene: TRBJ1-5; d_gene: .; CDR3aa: CASSQGRGNQPQHF; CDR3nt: TGTGCCAGCAGCCAGGGGCGGGGCAATCAGCCCCAGCATTTT
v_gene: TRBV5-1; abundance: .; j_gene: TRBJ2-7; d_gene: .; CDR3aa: CASSGSLDSSYEQYF; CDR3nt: TGCGCCAGCAGCGGGAGTCTGGATAGCTCCTACGAGCAGTACTTC
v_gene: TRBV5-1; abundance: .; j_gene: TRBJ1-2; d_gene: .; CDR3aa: CASSLPPEGIYGYTF; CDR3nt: TGCGCCAGCAGCTTGCCCCCAGAGGGGATTTATGGCTACACCTTC
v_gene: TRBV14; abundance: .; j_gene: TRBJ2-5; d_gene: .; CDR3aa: CASSQDPGLQETQYF; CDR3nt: TGTGCCAGCAGCCAAGATCCGGGGCTCCAAGAGACCCAGTACTTC
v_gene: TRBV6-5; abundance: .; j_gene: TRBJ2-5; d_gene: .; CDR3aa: CASSRPGTLQETQYF; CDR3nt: TGTGCCAGCAGCCGACCCGGGACACTCCAAGAGACCCAGTACTTC
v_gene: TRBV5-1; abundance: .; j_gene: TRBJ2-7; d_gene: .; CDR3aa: CASSLGAGIEQYF; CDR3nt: TGCGCCAGCAGCTTGGGTGCAGGGATCGAGCAGTACTTC
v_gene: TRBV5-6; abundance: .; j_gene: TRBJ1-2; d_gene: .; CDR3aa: CASSLVAVTGLGGYTF; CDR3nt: TGTGCCAGCAGCTTGGTAGCGGTCACAGGTTTAGGGGGCTACACCTTC
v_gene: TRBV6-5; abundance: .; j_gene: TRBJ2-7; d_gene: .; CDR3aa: CASSYERAPYEQYF; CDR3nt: TGTGCCAGCAGTTATGAGCGGGCCCCCTACGAGCAGTACTTC
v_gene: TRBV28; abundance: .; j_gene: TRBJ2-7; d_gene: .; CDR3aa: CASSLALLRGAGYEQYF; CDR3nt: TGTGCCAGCAGTTTAGCCCTCCTCCGGGGGGCTGGGTACGAGCAGTACTTC
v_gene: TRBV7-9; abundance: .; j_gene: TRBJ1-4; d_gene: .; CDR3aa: CASSLTIGPEKLFF; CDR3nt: TGTGCCAGCAGCTTAACAATAGGTCCTGAAAAACTGTTTTTT
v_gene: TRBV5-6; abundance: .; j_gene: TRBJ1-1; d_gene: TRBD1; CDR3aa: CASSFDRGRKAEAFF; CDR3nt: TGTGCCAGCAGTTTTGACAGGGGGCGGAAGGCTGAAGCTTTCTTT
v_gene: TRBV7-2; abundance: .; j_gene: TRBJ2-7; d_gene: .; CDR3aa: CASSLLTVGEQYF; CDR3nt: TGTGCCAGCAGCTTACTGACAGTGGGAGAGCAGTACTTC
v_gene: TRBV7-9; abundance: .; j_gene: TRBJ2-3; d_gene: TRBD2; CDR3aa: CASSLGTTVADTQYF; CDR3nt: TGTGCCAGCAGCCTGGGGACTACCGTCGCAGATACGCAGTATTTT
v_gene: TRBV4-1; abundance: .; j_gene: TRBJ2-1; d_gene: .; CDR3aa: CASSQVELLYNEQFF; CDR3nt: TGCGCCAGCAGCCAAGTTGAGTTGCTCTACAATGAGCAGTTCTTC
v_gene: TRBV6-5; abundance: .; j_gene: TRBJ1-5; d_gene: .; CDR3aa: CASGRGLGGDQPQHF; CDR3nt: TGTGCCAGCGGGAGGGGCTTGGGCGGGGATCAGCCCCAGCATTTT
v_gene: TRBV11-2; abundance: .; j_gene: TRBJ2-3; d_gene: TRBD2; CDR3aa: CASSQGLAGGDTQYF; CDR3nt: TGTGCCAGCAGCCAGGGACTAGCGGGAGGAGATACGCAGTATTTT
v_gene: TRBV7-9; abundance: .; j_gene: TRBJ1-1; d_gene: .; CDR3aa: CASSPVTEAFF; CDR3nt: TGTGCCAGCAGCCCTGTCACTGAAGCTTTCTTT
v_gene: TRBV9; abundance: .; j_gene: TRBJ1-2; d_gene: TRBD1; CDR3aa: CASSGDRGAYGYTF; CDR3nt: TGTGCCAGCAGCGGCGACAGGGGCGCCTATGGCTACACCTTC
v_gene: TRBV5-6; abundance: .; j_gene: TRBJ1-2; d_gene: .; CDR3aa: CASSIAGRDGYTF; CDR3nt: TGTGCCAGCTCCATTGCTGGGAGGGATGGCTACACCTTC
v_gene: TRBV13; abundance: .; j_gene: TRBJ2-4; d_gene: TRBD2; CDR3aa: CASSLRWTSGYIAKNIQYF; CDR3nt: TGTGCCAGCAGCTTACGCTGGACTAGCGGTTATATAGCCAAAAACATTCAGTACTTC
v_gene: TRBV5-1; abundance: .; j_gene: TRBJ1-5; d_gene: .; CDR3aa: CASSLSGYSNQPQHF; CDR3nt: TGCGCCAGCAGCTTGTCAGGGTATAGCAATCAGCCCCAGCATTTT
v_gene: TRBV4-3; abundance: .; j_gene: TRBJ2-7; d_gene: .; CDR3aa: CASSQERLVSYEQYF; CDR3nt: TGCGCCAGCAGCCAAGAGCGACTAGTCTCCTACGAGCAGTACTTC
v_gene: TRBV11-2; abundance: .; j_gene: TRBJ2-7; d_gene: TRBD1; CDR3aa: CASSTTGGQGFHEQYF; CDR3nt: TGTGCCAGCAGTACTACTGGGGGACAGGGGTTCCACGAGCAGTACTTC
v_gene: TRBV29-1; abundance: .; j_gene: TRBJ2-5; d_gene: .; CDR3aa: CSVLPGQNQETQYF; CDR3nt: TGCAGCGTTCTACCCGGACAGAACCAAGAGACCCAGTACTTC
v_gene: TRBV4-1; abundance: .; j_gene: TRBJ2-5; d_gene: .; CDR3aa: CASSLVGTSLATQYF; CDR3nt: TGCGCCAGCAGCCTCGTGGGCACCTCTTTGGCGACCCAGTACTTC
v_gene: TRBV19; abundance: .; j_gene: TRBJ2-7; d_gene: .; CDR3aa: CATKEGYEQYF; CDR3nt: TGTGCCACCAAGGAGGGCTACGAGCAGTACTTC
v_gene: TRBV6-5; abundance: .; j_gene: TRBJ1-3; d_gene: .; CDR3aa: CASSYRSTGGGNTIYF; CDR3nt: TGTGCCAGCAGTTATCGCTCAACAGGCGGTGGAAACACCATATATTTT
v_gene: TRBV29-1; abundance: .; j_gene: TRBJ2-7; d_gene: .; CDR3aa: CSAKWRGQHEQYF; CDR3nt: TGCAGCGCCAAATGGAGGGGGCAACACGAGCAGTACTTC
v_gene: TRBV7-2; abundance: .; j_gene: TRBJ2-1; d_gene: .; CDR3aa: CASSLDGAGNEQFF; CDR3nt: TGTGCCAGCAGCTTAGATGGGGCGGGAAATGAGCAGTTCTTC
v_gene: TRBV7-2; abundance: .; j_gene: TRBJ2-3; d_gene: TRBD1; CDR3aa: CASSLAGQGAGTQYF; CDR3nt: TGTGCCAGCAGCTTAGCGGGTCAGGGGGCAGGTACGCAGTATTTT
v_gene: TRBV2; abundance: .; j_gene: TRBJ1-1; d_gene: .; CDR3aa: CASKRDPLNTEAFF; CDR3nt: TGTGCCAGCAAGAGGGACCCCCTAAACACTGAAGCTTTCTTT
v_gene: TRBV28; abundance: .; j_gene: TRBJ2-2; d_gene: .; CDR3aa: CASSTFSYTGELFF; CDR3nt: TGTGCCAGCAGTACGTTCTCCTACACCGGGGAGCTGTTTTTT
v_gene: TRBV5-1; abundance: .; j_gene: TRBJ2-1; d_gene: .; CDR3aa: CASSLVQYNEQFF; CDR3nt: TGCGCCAGCAGCTTGGTACAGTACAATGAGCAGTTCTTC
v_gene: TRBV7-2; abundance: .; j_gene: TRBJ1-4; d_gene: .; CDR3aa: CASSLRRTATNEKLFF; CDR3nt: TGTGCCAGCAGCTTACGCCGGACGGCAACTAATGAAAAACTGTTTTTT
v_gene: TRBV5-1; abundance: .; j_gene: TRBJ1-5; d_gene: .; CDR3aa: CASSLGEVGVGNQPQHF; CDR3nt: TGCGCCAGCAGCTTGGGAGAGGTAGGGGTCGGCAATCAGCCCCAGCATTTT
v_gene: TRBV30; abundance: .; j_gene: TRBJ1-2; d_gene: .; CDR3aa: CAWEGDTRAGYTF; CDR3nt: TGTGCCTGGGAGGGAGATACTAGGGCCGGGTACACCTTC
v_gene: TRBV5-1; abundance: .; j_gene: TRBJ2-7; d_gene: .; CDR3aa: CASSTGQPYEQYF; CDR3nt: TGCGCCAGCAGCACCGGACAGCCCTACGAGCAGTACTTC
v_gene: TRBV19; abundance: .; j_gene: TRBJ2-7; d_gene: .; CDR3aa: CASSMGPLEQYF; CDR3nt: TGTGCCAGTAGTATGGGGCCACTGGAGCAGTACTTC
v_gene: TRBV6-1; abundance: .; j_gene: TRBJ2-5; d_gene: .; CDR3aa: CASSEARETQYF; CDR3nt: TGTGCCAGCAGTGAAGCGCGGGAGACCCAGTACTTC
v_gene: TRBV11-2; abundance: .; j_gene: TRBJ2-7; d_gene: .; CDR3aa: CASSLDGDSAYEQYF; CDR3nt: TGTGCCAGCAGCTTAGACGGGGATTCCGCCTACGAGCAGTACTTC
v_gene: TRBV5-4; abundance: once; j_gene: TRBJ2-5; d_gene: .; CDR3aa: CASSSPGPKETQYF; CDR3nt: TGTGCCAGCAGTTCTCCCGGACCCAAAGAGACCCAGTACTTC
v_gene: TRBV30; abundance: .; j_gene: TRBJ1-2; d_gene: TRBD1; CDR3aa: CATGVRENYGYTF; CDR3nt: TGTGCCACAGGGGTTCGGGAAAACTATGGCTACACCTTC
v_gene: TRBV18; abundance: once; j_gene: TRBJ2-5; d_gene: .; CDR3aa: CATSPITGFQETQYF; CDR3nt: TGTGCCACCTCACCTATCACAGGGTTCCAAGAGACCCAGTACTTC
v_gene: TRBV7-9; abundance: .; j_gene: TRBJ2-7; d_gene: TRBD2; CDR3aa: CASSSRGLAGDEQYF; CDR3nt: TGTGCCAGCAGCTCCAGGGGACTAGCGGGAGACGAGCAGTACTTC
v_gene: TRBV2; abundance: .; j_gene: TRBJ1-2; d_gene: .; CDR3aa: CASSGQGTNYGYTF; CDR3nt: TGTGCCAGCAGTGGTCAGGGGACCAACTATGGCTACACCTTC
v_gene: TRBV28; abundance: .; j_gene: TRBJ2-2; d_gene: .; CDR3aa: CASSLLTGELFF; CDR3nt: TGTGCCAGCAGTTTATTAACGGGGGAGCTGTTTTTT
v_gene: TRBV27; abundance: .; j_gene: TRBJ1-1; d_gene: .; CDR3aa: CASSSPGDKVGAAFF; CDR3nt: TGTGCCAGCAGTTCCCCAGGGGATAAGGTAGGAGCAGCTTTCTTT